This T cell receptor (beta chain) comes out of a study of blood T cell repertoires in COVID-19. Study in general: The cDNA or gDNA used as material had been derived from T cells, B-cell-depleted T cells, or PBMCs.

In the original workflow: How many nucleated cells were present was estimated from reference gene primer amplification. Here immunoSEQ multiplex PCR was the method, and the copy in TCRdb shows in-frame clones only, minus some. V, J and clone size derive from that table, while D and trimming were established from the DNA sequence. The table lists about 440,000 clones, 70% to 90% of them singletons, with roughly 12% in the top ten. The germline CDR1 and CDR2 sequences are GTSNPN and SVGIG (reference sequence). There are 15 residues in the CDR3. After removal of 6 bases from V and 7 bases from J, the junction contained 12 bases not matched to a gene.

The gene calls are TRBV30 and TRBJ1-5; TRBD1 aligns across 10 bases. Sequenced input: peripheral blood. The clonotype was recovered from a woman between 45 and 65 years old with COVID-19, enrolled during active disease. The CDR3 here is CACKHGTGVDQPQHF. CDR3 nucleotide sequence: TGTGCCTGCAAACACGGGACAGGGGTTGACCAGCCCCAGCATTTT.